These T cell receptor beta chains were read from a single sample in a study of cytomegalovirus exposure and HLA in healthy donors. Generated by immunoSEQ multiplex PCR, the TCRdb table keeps only in-frame clones and is missing some. This sample has under 130,000 clones, with roughly 80% found just once. Sequenced: PBMCs. Every receptor here comes from a man under 40 in good health and CMV-seropositive. Both conserved end residues are trimmed from each CDR3. The D gene is left open where the match is weak.

d_call v_call cdr3_aa
. TRBV9 ASSVVASTSYEQY
TRBD1 TRBV18 ASSPPTGDRNEQY
TRBD2 TRBV7-2 ASSLVGLAGAVSYEQY
TRBD1 TRBV4-1 ASSQRKDYDRGQEGYT
. TRBV6-4 ASSEGQGGYGYT
. TRBV28 ASTQEQGGQPQH
TRBD1 TRBV30 AWSVRRTGLYEQY
. TRBV10-3 AISEAQGRYNEQF
TRBD1 TRBV15 ATSRDWTGGYEQY
. TRBV13 ASSLGRQGTEAF
TRBD1 TRBV5-1 ASGQGASNSPLH
. TRBV19 ASRSGNGELF
. TRBV18 ASSLFDSLYGYT
TRBD1 TRBV18 ASSLGINRGGAF
. TRBV11-2 ASSPAGATNEKLF
TRBD2 TRBV7-2 ASSSRTSGGADEQF
. TRBV6-5 ASSRGRGKNEQF
. TRBV4-2 ASSQVPRETQY
. TRBV5-1 ASSLPPGEQY
TRBD1 TRBV4-3 ASSQDRGRGYTEAF
. TRBV14 ASTLTGTTSNYGYT
. TRBV4-1 ASSQTTGNNYGYT
. TRBV29-1 SVETGIYTEAF
. TRBV28 ASSVRVPLH
TRBD2 TRBV5-1 ASSSGSGDIQY
TRBD1 TRBV4-1 ASSRAGQGASYT
. TRBV2 ASSVLGGGLNEKLF
. TRBV6-1 ASSERGQNSNYGYT
. TRBV11-2 ASSSRLTGNTIY
. TRBV29-1 GVEGEYGYT
. TRBV15 ATSSVEGTGRGSPLH
. TRBV5-4 ASSPPRDFGTDTQY
TRBD2 TRBV27 ASSFLRSSGGGYEQY
TRBD2 TRBV5-1 ASSFRAAGGLYNEQF
TRBD1 TRBV11-2 ASSGDRVWETQY
TRBD1 TRBV29-1 SVEGRTGAQY
. TRBV5-1 ASSLDREAF
TRBD1 TRBV4-1 ASSRGQGETGELF
. TRBV5-1 ASSLAGRVGEAF
TRBD1 TRBV27 ASSFRYRGDEQY
TRBD1 TRBV5-1 ASSPFGDRDEKLF
TRBD1 TRBV9 TSSPQPGTGSGYT
. TRBV7-2 ASSQGGRGLQPQH
. TRBV10-2 ASSESTVHTEAF
. TRBV9 ASSRAVFGYT
. TRBV4-1 ASSQGGYTTNEKLF
. TRBV5-1 ASSWTVQETQY
. TRBV11-3 ASSLSSGAEQY
. TRBV19 ASSEWSRPSYEQY
TRBD2 TRBV5-1 ASRTSGGRTGELF
TRBD1 TRBV6-1 ASSDGTGGYEKLF
TRBD2 TRBV5-1 ASSWSRLAGGPETQY
TRBD2 TRBV2 ASSVPLAGGYNEQF
. TRBV19 ASSIVASTGELF
TRBD1 TRBV30 AWSVVWDRGRDEQY
. TRBV2 ASSPDNEQF
. TRBV21-1 ASSNHRRLRYEQY
. TRBV5-4 ASSLREPTFNEKLF